Listed below are T cell receptor beta chains from one sample, sequenced in a study of cytomegalovirus exposure and HLA in healthy donors. Clones were sequenced by immunoSEQ multiplex PCR, and TCRdb holds only the in-frame ones, with some missing. The profile covers 160,000 or so clones, with around 81% appearing a single time and around 2.4% taken by the ten largest. Sequenced: PBMCs. These receptor sequences come from a man aged 25 to 40 in good health and CMV-seropositive. Each CDR3 is given with its conserved first and last residue.

V gene: TRBV7-2
J gene: TRBJ2-1
CDR3 length: 15
CDR3 protein: CASSRAGGPRNEQFF

V gene: TRBV11-3
J gene: TRBJ2-1
CDR3 length: 16
CDR3 protein: CASSQIGGGLYNEQFF

V gene: TRBV5-1
J gene: TRBJ2-2
CDR3 length: 16
CDR3 protein: CASSVRTSGDTGELFF

V gene: TRBV28
J gene: TRBJ1-2
CDR3 length: 15
CDR3 protein: CASSWADRGAYGYTF

V gene: TRBV5-5
J gene: TRBJ2-1
CDR3 length: 15
CDR3 protein: CASSLTRLAYNEQFF

V gene: TRBV14
J gene: TRBJ1-2
CDR3 length: 17
CDR3 protein: CASSRFRDRGRYYGYTF

V gene: TRBV9
J gene: TRBJ1-4
CDR3 length: 16
CDR3 protein: CASSVGRDRPNEKLFF

V gene: TRBV6-5
J gene: TRBJ2-7
CDR3 length: 15
CDR3 protein: CASRQGQIYSYEQYF

V gene: TRBV29-1
J gene: TRBJ1-2
CDR3 length: 13
CDR3 protein: CSVSPHLTGGYTF

V gene: TRBV19
J gene: TRBJ1-4
CDR3 length: 14
CDR3 protein: CASSTRPTREKLFF

V gene: TRBV7-2
J gene: TRBJ2-7
CDR3 length: 17
CDR3 protein: CASSSGKGTGVSYEQYF

V gene: TRBV6-1
J gene: TRBJ2-7
CDR3 length: 15
CDR3 protein: CASWLKGSGSYEQYF

V gene: TRBV5-8
J gene: TRBJ2-3
CDR3 length: 16
CDR3 protein: CASSSVAGGPKDTQYF